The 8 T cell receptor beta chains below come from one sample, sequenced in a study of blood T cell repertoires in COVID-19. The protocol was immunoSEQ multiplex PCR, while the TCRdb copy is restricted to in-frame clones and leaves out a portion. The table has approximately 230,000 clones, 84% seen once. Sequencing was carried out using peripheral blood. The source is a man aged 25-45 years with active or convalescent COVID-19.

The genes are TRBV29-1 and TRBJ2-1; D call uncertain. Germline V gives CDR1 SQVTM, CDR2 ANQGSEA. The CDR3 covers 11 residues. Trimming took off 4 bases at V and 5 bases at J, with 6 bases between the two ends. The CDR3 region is CSVGSNNEQFF. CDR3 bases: TGCAGCGTTGGTAGTAACAATGAGCAGTTCTTC.

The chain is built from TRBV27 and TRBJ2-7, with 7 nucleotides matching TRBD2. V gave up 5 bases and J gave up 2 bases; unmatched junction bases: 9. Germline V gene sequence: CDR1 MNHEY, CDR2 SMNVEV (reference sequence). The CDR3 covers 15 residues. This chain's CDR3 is CASSEGGGGAYEQYF. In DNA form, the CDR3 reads TGTGCCAGCAGTGAAGGCGGGGGAGGGGCCTACGAGCAGTACTTC.

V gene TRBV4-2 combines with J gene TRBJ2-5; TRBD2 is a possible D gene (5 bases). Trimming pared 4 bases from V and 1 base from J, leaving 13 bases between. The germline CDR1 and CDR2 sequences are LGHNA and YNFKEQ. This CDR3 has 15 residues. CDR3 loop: CASSRSGSSQETQYF. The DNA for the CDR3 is TGTGCCAGCAGCCGTTCGGGATCTTCCCAAGAGACCCAGTACTTC.

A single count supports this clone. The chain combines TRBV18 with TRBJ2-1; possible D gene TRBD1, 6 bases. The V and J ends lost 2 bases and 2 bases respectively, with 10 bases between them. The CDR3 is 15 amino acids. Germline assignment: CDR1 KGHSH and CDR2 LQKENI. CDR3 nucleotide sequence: TGTGCCAGCTCACCAGGGGGCGCCCCCTACAATGAGCAGTTCTTC. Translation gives CASSPGGAPYNEQFF. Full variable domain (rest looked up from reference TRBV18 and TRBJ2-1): NAGVMQNPRHLVRRRGQEARLRCSPMKGHSHVYWYRQLPEEGLKFMVYLQKENIIDESGMPKERFSAEFPKEGPSILRIQQVVRGDSAAYFCASSPGGAPYNEQFFGPGTRLTVL.

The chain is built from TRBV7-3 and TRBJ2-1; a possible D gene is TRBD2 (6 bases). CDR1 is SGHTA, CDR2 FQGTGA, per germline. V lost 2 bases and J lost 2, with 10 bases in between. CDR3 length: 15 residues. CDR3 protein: CASSLGLATYNEQFF. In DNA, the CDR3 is TGTGCCAGCAGCTTAGGTCTAGCGACCTACAATGAGCAGTTCTTC.

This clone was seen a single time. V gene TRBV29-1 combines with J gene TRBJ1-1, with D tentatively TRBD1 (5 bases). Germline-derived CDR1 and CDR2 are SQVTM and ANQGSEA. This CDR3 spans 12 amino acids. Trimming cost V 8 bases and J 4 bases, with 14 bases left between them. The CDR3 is CSSPGGTTEAFF. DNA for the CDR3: TGCAGCTCTCCGGGGGGTACCACTGAAGCTTTCTTT.

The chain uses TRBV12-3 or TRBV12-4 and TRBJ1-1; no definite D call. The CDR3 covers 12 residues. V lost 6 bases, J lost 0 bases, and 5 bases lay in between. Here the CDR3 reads CASRGMNTEAFF. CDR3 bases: TGTGCCAGCAGGGGCATGAACACTGAAGCTTTCTTT.

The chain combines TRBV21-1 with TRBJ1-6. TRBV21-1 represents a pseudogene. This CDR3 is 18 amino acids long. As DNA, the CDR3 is TGTGCCAGCAGCAACCCCGGGAAGGTATGCTCCTATAATTCACCCCTCCACTTT. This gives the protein CASSNPGKVCSYNSPLHF.